This T cell receptor (beta chain) was observed in a study of cytomegalovirus exposure and HLA in healthy donors. Study-wide points: Accounts indicate the classifier identified cytomegalovirus status with strong specificity and sensitivity.

This CDR3 is 16 amino acids long. CDR1 LNHDA and CDR2 SQIVND come from the germline V gene (reference sequence). V gave up 10 bases and J gave up 1 base; unmatched junction bases: 9. Regarding this clone: As yet, its antigen is unknown.

This table comes from immunoSEQ multiplex PCR, and its TCRdb copy is limited to in-frame clones, with some not included. The data show around 100,000 clones, with about 95% seen just once and roughly 0.89% held by the top ten. Specimen: PBMCs. This sequence was found in a woman under 30 in good health and CMV-seronegative. J is TRBJ2-2 and V is TRBV19; 10 bases agree with TRBD2. The CDR3 loop reads CATSLAGDRNTGELFF. In DNA, the CDR3 is TGTGCCACCTCTCTAGCGGGGGATCGGAACACCGGGGAGCTGTTTTTT.